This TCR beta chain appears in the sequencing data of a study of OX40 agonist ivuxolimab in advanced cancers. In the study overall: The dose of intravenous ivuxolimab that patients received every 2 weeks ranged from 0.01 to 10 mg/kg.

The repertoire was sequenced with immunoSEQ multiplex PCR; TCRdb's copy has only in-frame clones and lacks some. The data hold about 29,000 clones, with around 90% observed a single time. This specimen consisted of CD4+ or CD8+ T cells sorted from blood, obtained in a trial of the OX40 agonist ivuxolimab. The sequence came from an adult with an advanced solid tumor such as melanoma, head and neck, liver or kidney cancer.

In DNA form, the CDR3 reads TGTGCCAGCTCACCACCGGGCGGGGGGGCAAATGAGCAGTTCTTC. This codes for CASSPPGGGANEQFF. V gene TRBV18 combines with J gene TRBJ2-1; 9 bases are shared with TRBD2. This CDR3 region has 15 residues. The junction had 4 bases not matched to a gene; V was cut back by 0 bases and J by 7 bases. CDR1 and CDR2 (germline): KGHSH, LQKENI.